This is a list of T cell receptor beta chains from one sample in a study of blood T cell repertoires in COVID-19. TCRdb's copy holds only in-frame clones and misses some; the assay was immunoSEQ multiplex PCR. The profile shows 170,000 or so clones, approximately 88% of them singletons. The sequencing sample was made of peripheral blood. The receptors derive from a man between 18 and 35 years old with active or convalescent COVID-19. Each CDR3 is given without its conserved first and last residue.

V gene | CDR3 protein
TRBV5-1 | ASSLVDKGGTQY
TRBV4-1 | ASSMRAGSTDTQY
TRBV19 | ASRPGQGLYEQY
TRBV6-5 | ASSNLGEVNYGYT
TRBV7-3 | ASSLMPVMNTEAF
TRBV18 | ASSPRTSGGNEQF
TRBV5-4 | ASSQPTGGAYNEQF
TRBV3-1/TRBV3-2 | ASSLNPTGPYEQY
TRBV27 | ASSLTLAGGLSAKNIQY
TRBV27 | ASSLAGGGDEQF
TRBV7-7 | ASSCPTSNWSYEQY
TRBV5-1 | ASSPGVGTYNEQF
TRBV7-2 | ASSLSSGTAISEQY
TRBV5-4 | ASSLKRGDNEQF
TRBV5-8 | ASSGGTSGRYDEQF
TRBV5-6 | ASSLLGVSGDNTGELF
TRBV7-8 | ASSSPGQGNSPLH
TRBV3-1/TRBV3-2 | ASSQGGADYGYT